The text below deals with one T cell receptor (beta chain). Its matching antigen is unknown. The data originate from a study of T cell responses to AZD1222 COVID-19 vaccine. Whole-study results and caveats: White British donors predominated, females outnumbered males, and clonal diversity was possibly underestimated.

Trimming removed 0 bases from V and 4 bases from J; junction bases left unmatched: 10. CDR3 length: 17 residues. Per germline, CDR1 LGHNA and CDR2 YSLEER. Generated by immunoSEQ multiplex PCR, the TCRdb table keeps only in-frame clones and is missing some. The table lists around 220,000 clones, about 95% of them singletons. This TCR came from an adult who received the MenACWY meningococcal vaccine as a control. This sample comprised peripheral blood, obtained 28 days after the second dose of the MenACWY control vaccine. The rearrangement joins TRBV4-3 to TRBJ2-3; 7 nucleotides line up with TRBD1. The CDR3 loop reads CASSQDFTGVRADTQYF. The CDR3 nucleotides are TGCGCCAGCAGCCAAGATTTTACAGGGGTCCGGGCAGATACGCAGTATTTT.